This T cell receptor beta chain appears in the sequencing data of a study of brain T cells in children with intractable seizures. Study findings and constraints: Viral specificity was inferred only from CDR3 similarity; HCMV serostatus was unknown. Pre- and post-surgery blood differed in depth, so pre-surgery absences may be undersampling.

The CDR3 extends over 10 amino acids. Germline V CDR1 and CDR2: MNHEY, SVGAGI. Libraries were prepared by immunoSEQ multiplex PCR; TCRdb keeps only in-frame clonotypes and omits some of them. The sample includes hundreds of thousands of clones, about 93% seen only once; the top ten take under 7%. As for this clone: No antigen is known for it. Mismatch with germline at one junction end may stem from a read error.

This sample's time point: blood from clinic visit 5 months post-surgery; TSC patient then seizure free. The sequenced cases were selected for having the highest brain T cell transcript signatures. Before surgery, patients took at least one anti-epileptic drug. This specimen was peripheral blood, taken roughly 5 months after surgery. V is TRBV6-5 and J is TRBJ2-7; 7 bases align to TRBD1. This receptor was taken from a boy under two years old with tuberous sclerosis and intractable seizures. As DNA, the CDR3 is TGTGCCACCTACTCCGGGACAGTTTCCTTC. Encoded protein: CATYSGTVSF.